This TCR beta chain was sequenced in a study of shared clonotypes between healthy human individuals. Broader study findings: Sharing across a few donors was seen in 4% to 5.5% of naive CD4 clonotypes.

Profiling relied on immunoSEQ multiplex PCR, and the TCRdb table lists in-frame clones only, not all of them. The sample holds millions of clones, roughly 94% seen once. This clone occurred once. What it recognizes is unknown. The germline V gene has CDR1 SGHNT and CDR2 YYREEE (reference sequence). V gave up 0 bases and J gave up 8 bases; unmatched junction bases: 12. The CDR3 is made up of 16 amino acids. This chain connects TRBV5-4 to TRBJ2-3; 7 bases align to TRBD2. The sample consisted of naive CD4+ T cells sorted from blood. Documented subset: CD45RA+ positively selected. The sequence derives from a young man in good health. The CDR3 protein is CASSLAEGTTDGTQYF. In nucleotides, the CDR3 is TGTGCCAGCAGCTTGGCAGAGGGGACTACAGATGGTACGCAGTATTTT.